What follows are 17 T cell receptor beta chains derived from one specimen sequenced in a study of blood T cell repertoires in COVID-19. TCRdb keeps only in-frame clones here, not all; method: immunoSEQ multiplex PCR. The sample comprises about 250,000 clones, around 84% of which are singletons, and roughly 15% rests with the top ten. Material: PBMCs or T cells enriched from blood (not recorded which). The receptors were sampled from a man between 18 and 35 years old who had recovered from COVID-19.

A remark on this clone: This specimen includes other DNA sequences encoding the same CDR3. The chain joins TRBV2 to TRBJ1-5, with TRBD1 identical over 11 bases. This CDR3 has 14 residues. V lost 6 bases, J lost 4 bases, and 2 bases stayed unmatched. Germline CDR1 is SNHLY and CDR2 is FYNNEI. The chain's CDR3 is CASSGTGGNQPQHF. Written as DNA, the CDR3 is TGTGCCAGCAGCGGGACAGGGGGGAATCAGCCCCAGCATTTT.

This rearrangement joins TRBV24-1 to TRBJ2-7, with a weak D call TRBD1 (6 bases). The CDR3 consists of 14 residues. Deletions cut 4 bases from V and 0 bases from J, with 9 bases between. Germline loops: CDR1 KGHDR, CDR2 SFDVKD. CDR3 sequence reads: CATSEDSSSYEQYF. The DNA for the CDR3 is TGTGCCACCAGTGAGGACAGTAGCTCCTACGAGCAGTACTTC.

The chain links TRBV5-6 to TRBJ1-2; D gene unclear. The germline V gene encodes CDR1 SGHDT and CDR2 YYEEEE. Between the trimmed V and J ends, which lost 1 base and 3 bases, there was a span of 4 bases. CDR3 length equals 12 residues. The CDR3 nucleotides read TGTGCCAGCAGCTTGCCGGACTATGGCTACACCTTC. Its translation is CASSLPDYGYTF.

J is TRBJ1-5 and V is TRBV7-9; no clear D gene. Trimming shortened V by 2 bases and J by 5 bases, and 7 bases separated the two germline ends. Germline values: CDR1 SEHNR, CDR2 FQNEAQ (reference sequence). The CDR3 has 13 amino acids. The DNA of the CDR3 is TGTGCCAGCAGCTTAACCACGGATCAGCCCCAGCATTTT. Its translation is CASSLTTDQPQHF. The full variable domain, completed using reference TRBV7-9 and TRBJ1-5, is DTGVSQNPRHKITKRGQNVTFRCDPISEHNRLYWYRQTLGQGPEFLTYFQNEAQLEKSRLLSDRFSAERPKGSFSTLEIQRTEQGDSAMYLCASSLTTDQPQHFGDGTRLSIL.

This sequence joins TRBV27 and TRBJ2-7; 11 bases align to TRBD2. CDR1 and CDR2 from the germline V gene are MNHEY and SMNVEV (reference sequence). Losses at the gene ends were 5 bases for V and 0 bases for J; bases not matched to a gene: 3. The CDR3 has 15 residues. DNA of the CDR3: TGTGCCAGCAGTGGGACTAGCGGACGCTCCTACGAGCAGTACTTC. This gives the protein CASSGTSGRSYEQYF.

The chain couples TRBV7-2 to TRBJ2-7; no clear D gene. The CDR3 consists of 14 residues. Germline values: CDR1 SGHTA, CDR2 FQGNSA. Deletions cut 3 bases from V and 3 bases from J, with 12 bases between. The CDR3 sequence: CASSFPVSGYEQYF. For the CDR3, the DNA is TGTGCCAGCAGCTTCCCGGTCTCCGGCTACGAGCAGTACTTC.

This chain joins TRBV7-9 and TRBJ2-5; D perhaps matches TRBD2 (5 bases). The CDR3 is made up of 13 amino acids. The germline gives CDR1 SEHNR, CDR2 FQNEAQ (reference sequence). Trimming stripped 1 base from V and 5 bases from J, with 8 bases between. CDR3 nucleotides: TGTGCCAGCAGCTTAGGAGGGTGGGAGACCCAGTACTTC. This codes for CASSLGGWETQYF.

The rearrangement joins TRBV6-4 to TRBJ2-1, with a tentative D call TRBD1 (5 bases). CDR1 is MRHNA, CDR2 SNTAGT, per germline. This CDR3 contains 13 residues. V lost 0 bases and J lost 5, with 5 bases in between. The CDR3: CASSDSDNNEQFF. The CDR3 region has the DNA TGTGCCAGCAGTGACTCGGACAACAATGAGCAGTTCTTC.

V usage is TRBV30 and J usage is TRBJ1-5; TRBD1 might be the D (5 bases). Between the trimmed V and J ends, which lost 0 bases and 9 bases, there was a span of 12 bases. The CDR3 runs to 13 residues. The germline V gene has CDR1 GTSNPN and CDR2 SVGIG (reference sequence). The chain's CDR3 is CAWSVPGTRPQHF. The CDR3, as DNA: TGTGCCTGGAGTGTACCGGGGACTCGGCCCCAGCATTTT.

The V and J genes are TRBV20-1 and TRBJ2-1; D not certain. This CDR3 comprises 11 residues. CDR1 and CDR2 from the germline V gene are DFQATT and SNEGSKA (reference sequence). V lost 8 bases and J 4 bases, leaving 9 bases between the germline ends. CDR3 protein: CSTDLYNEQFF. Here the CDR3 DNA reads TGCAGTACTGACTTATACAATGAGCAGTTCTTC.

The J gene is TRBJ2-7, the V gene TRBV7-6, with TRBD1 matching over 8 bases. Trimming removed 5 bases from V and 5 bases from J; junction bases left unmatched: 8. Germline V lookup: CDR1 SGHVS, CDR2 FNYEAQ. There are 14 residues in the CDR3. CDR3 sequence (DNA): TGTGCCAGCAGCCGAGGACAGGGCCATCACGAGCAGTACTTC. Translating it yields CASSRGQGHHEQYF.

The chain employs TRBV6-5 and TRBJ1-5; 7 positions agree with TRBD1. J lost 3 bases, V lost 6 bases, and 8 bases had no gene match. CDR1 MNHEY and CDR2 SVGAGI come from the germline V gene. This CDR3 is built from 15 residues. CDR3 region: CASRKDGTDNQPQHF. The DNA for the CDR3 is TGTGCCAGCAGAAAAGATGGGACAGACAATCAGCCCCAGCATTTT.

This sequence joins TRBV12-3 or TRBV12-4 and TRBJ2-5; D remains unclear. V lost 3 bases and J 4 bases, leaving 9 bases between the germline ends. The CDR3 covers 13 residues. Here the CDR3 reads CASSFRSLETQYF. CDR3 sequence (DNA): TGTGCCAGCAGTTTTAGATCCTTAGAGACCCAGTACTTC.

The chain is built from TRBV28 and TRBJ2-7; D gene uncertain. Germline CDR1 and CDR2: MDHEN and SYDVKM. The CDR3 is made up of 13 amino acids. V was clipped by 2 bases and J by 3 bases, with 8 bases between them. The CDR3 loop reads CASSLAENYEQYF. In DNA, the CDR3 is TGTGCCAGCAGTTTAGCGGAGAACTACGAGCAGTACTTC.

The chain couples TRBV30 to TRBJ1-2; TRBD1 agrees at 8 bases. Germline V gene lookup returns CDR1 GTSNPN and CDR2 SVGIG (reference sequence). The CDR3 covers 11 residues. After removal of 8 bases from V and 6 bases from J, the junction contained 5 bases not matched to a gene. CDR3 DNA sequence: TGTGCCCGGACAGGGACTGATGGCTACACCTTC. Its protein is CARTGTDGYTF.

This clone occurred once. The chain couples TRBV5-6 to TRBJ2-3; 12 positions agree with TRBD1. Germline lookup yields CDR1 SGHDT and CDR2 YYEEEE. The CDR3 spans 17 residues. V lost 3 bases, J lost 4 bases, and 9 bases stayed unmatched. The CDR3 DNA is TGTGCCAGCAGCTACCCCGGGACAGGGGGCCGAGCAGATACGCAGTATTTT. As protein: CASSYPGTGGRADTQYF.

This clone has a single count. The V call is TRBV19, the J call TRBJ2-7; D perhaps matches TRBD2 (5 bases). V was trimmed by 5 bases and J by 6 bases, leaving 20 bases between them. Germline V gene data show CDR1 as LNHDA and CDR2 as SQIVND (reference sequence). There are 15 residues in the CDR3. This CDR3 is CASSSSSLVGGEQYF. For the CDR3, the DNA is TGTGCCAGTAGTTCTTCTAGCCTGGTAGGCGGCGAGCAGTACTTC.